This TCR beta chain was observed in a study of blood T cell repertoires in COVID-19. Looking at the study overall: In each case, the material was cDNA or gDNA derived from T cells, B-cell-depleted T cells, or PBMCs.

Generated by immunoSEQ multiplex PCR, the TCRdb table keeps only in-frame clones and is missing some. The table records around 110,000 clones, around four fifths of them present only once. This clone was seen only a few times. There are 11 residues in the CDR3. Losses at the gene ends were 8 bases for V and 6 bases for J; bases not matched to a gene: 2. Germline CDR1 and CDR2: MNHEY and SVGAGI. The V call is TRBV6-5, the J call TRBJ1-2; 8 nucleotides line up with TRBD1. This TCR was sampled from a man aged 25-45 years with acute or convalescent COVID-19. Sequencing was carried out using peripheral blood. Here the CDR3 reads CASGQGDGYTF. Here the CDR3 DNA reads TGTGCCAGCGGACAGGGCGATGGCTACACCTTC.